Following are 25 T cell receptor beta chains from one sample sequenced in a study of blood T cell repertoires in COVID-19. Data came from immunoSEQ multiplex PCR; TCRdb stores just in-frame clones and leaves some out. The data contain about 250,000 clones, approximately 84% of them singletons. Source material: PBMCs or T cells enriched from blood (not recorded which). Receptors were obtained from a man aged 35-49 years who had recovered from COVID-19.

This clone was observed once. The J gene is TRBJ1-2, the V gene TRBV18, with D possibly matching TRBD1 (5 bases). Germline-derived CDR1 and CDR2 are KGHSH and LQKENI. V lost 5 bases to trimming and J lost 7 bases, with 17 bases between them. The CDR3 totals 14 residues. The CDR3 DNA sequence: TGTGCCAGCTCAAGTGGGGCCCAGGGTCTTGGCTACACCTTC. Its protein is CASSSGAQGLGYTF.

This clone appeared once. The gene calls are TRBV2 and TRBJ2-2; TRBD2 matches at 8 bases. Germline V lookup: CDR1 SNHLY, CDR2 FYNNEI. V gave up 4 bases and J gave up 4 bases; unmatched junction bases: 5. This CDR3 comprises 15 residues. In DNA, the CDR3 is TGTGCCAGCAGTGCGGGGGGGCCGAGCACCGGGGAGCTGTTTTTT. Translating it yields CASSAGGPSTGELFF.

The chain combines TRBV30 with TRBJ1-5; D call uncertain. Germline V CDR1 and CDR2: GTSNPN, SVGIG (reference sequence). V was clipped by 4 bases and J by 7 bases, with 17 bases between them. CDR3 length equals 14 residues. CDR3 region: CAWILCEAAQPQHF. The DNA for the CDR3 is TGTGCCTGGATCCTCTGCGAAGCCGCCCAGCCCCAGCATTTT.

The V call is TRBV6-5, the J call TRBJ2-1, with TRBD2 matching over 10 bases. J gave up 1 base and V 7 bases, and 4 bases lay outside the gene matches. CDR3 size: 15 residues. CDR1 and CDR2 from the germline V gene are MNHEY and SVGAGI. This chain's CDR3 is CASKPGLASYNEQFF. The CDR3 DNA reads TGTGCCAGCAAACCGGGACTAGCGTCCTACAATGAGCAGTTCTTC.

The chain recombines TRBV11-2 with TRBJ1-1, with D tentatively TRBD1 (6 bases). CDR3 size: 15 residues. V was trimmed by 5 bases and J by 10 bases, leaving 23 bases between them. Germline CDR1 SGHAT, CDR2 FQNNGV. DNA for the CDR3: TGTGCCAGCAGCCCCCCAAAGGGACAACAGGGTGGAGCTTTCTTT. Its protein product is CASSPPKGQQGGAFF. Using reference TRBV11-2 and TRBJ1-1 for the parts outside the CDR3, the full variable domain is EAGVAQSPRYKIIEKRQSVAFWCNPISGHATLYWYQQILGQGPKLLIQFQNNGVVDDSQLPKDRFSAERLKGVDSTLKIQPAKLEDSAVYLCASSPPKGQQGGAFFGQGTRLTVV.

This clone is a singleton in its sample. This sequence joins TRBV4-1 and TRBJ2-2; maybe TRBD1 (6 bases). The germline V gene has CDR1 MGHRA and CDR2 YSYEKL. The CDR3 covers 17 residues. The V end was cut by 4 bases, the J end by 7 bases, with 22 bases between. The CDR3 is CASSPTPRRGVGGELFF. CDR3 in DNA: TGCGCCAGCAGCCCGACTCCTCGCAGGGGCGTAGGCGGGGAGCTGTTTTTT.

This clone was seen only once. The chain has TRBV19 and TRBJ1-1; D may be TRBD1 (5 bases). V lost 4 bases, J lost 3 bases, and 12 bases lay in between. The CDR3 covers 14 residues. From germline, CDR1 is LNHDA and CDR2 SQIVND (reference sequence). The CDR3, as DNA: TGTGCCAGTAGTAATTGGGGAGGGGACACTGAAGCTTTCTTT. It translates to CASSNWGGDTEAFF.

This sequence joins TRBV11-3 and TRBJ2-3; 9 bases match TRBD2. With V trimmed by 2 bases and J by 6 bases, 12 bases remained unmatched. Germline V lookup: CDR1 SGHNT, CDR2 YENEEA. The CDR3 is 17 residues long. The CDR3 coding sequence is TGTGCCAGCAGCTTACAGCGCGGGGGGGCCGGTACGGATACGCAGTATTTT. Its translation: CASSLQRGGAGTDTQYF.

The V gene is TRBV7-2, the J gene TRBJ2-1; D gene unclear. The V end was cut by 3 bases, the J end by 6 bases, with 9 bases between. Germline loops: CDR1 SGHTA, CDR2 FQGNSA. This CDR3 is built from 13 residues. CDR3 in amino acids: CASSFDSTNEQFF. Here the CDR3 DNA reads TGTGCCAGCAGCTTCGATAGCACCAATGAGCAGTTCTTC.

The chain has TRBV5-4 and TRBJ2-5, with TRBD2 identical over 8 bases. The CDR3 runs to 14 residues. The V gene end was trimmed by 4 bases and the J gene end by 2 bases; junction bases not matched to a gene: 4. The V gene's germline CDR1 is SGHNT and CDR2 YYREEE (reference sequence). The CDR3 loop reads CASSTPSGQETQYF. DNA for the CDR3: TGTGCCAGCAGCACCCCTAGCGGGCAAGAGACCCAGTACTTC.

This clone occurred a few times. The chain carries TRBV2 and TRBJ2-2; D is unclear. Trimming shortened V by 7 bases and J by 4 bases, and 16 bases separated the two germline ends. The length of the CDR3 is 15 residues. Germline V gene lookup returns CDR1 SNHLY and CDR2 FYNNEI. The CDR3 region has the DNA TGTGCCAGCAAAGGCGACTCCACGGGCACCGGGGAGCTGTTTTTT. Translated, it gives CASKGDSTGTGELFF.

V is TRBV28 and J is TRBJ2-1; D might be TRBD2 (7 bases). CDR1 MDHEN and CDR2 SYDVKM come from the germline V gene. The CDR3 contains 14 residues. The V end lost 7 bases, the J end lost 7 bases, and 17 bases lay between the germline ends. The DNA of the CDR3 is TGTGCCAGCACCTGGGGGGGCCCGGGGAATGAGCAGTTCTTC. Amino acids: CASTWGGPGNEQFF.

This chain links TRBV5-5 with TRBJ1-5; TRBD1 agrees at 7 bases. Germline CDR1 reads SGHKS; CDR2 reads YYEKEE (reference sequence). V lost 4 bases to trimming and J lost 2 bases; unmatched junction nucleotides: 9. CDR3 length equals 16 residues. CDR3: CASSPPGQEGNQPQHF. The DNA for the CDR3 is TGTGCCAGCAGCCCACCAGGACAGGAAGGCAATCAGCCCCAGCATTTT.

CDR3 bases: TGCGCCAGCAGCTTGGAAGCGGGGGATTACAATGAGCAGTTCTTC. Translation: CASSLEAGDYNEQFF. The chain joins TRBV5-1 to TRBJ2-1, with 8 positions matching TRBD2. The germline V gene has CDR1 SGHRS and CDR2 YFSETQ. V gave up 0 bases and J gave up 4 bases; unmatched junction bases: 3. This CDR3 region has 15 residues.

The chain joins TRBV6-5 to TRBJ1-1; possibly TRBD1 for D (6 bases). Germline V CDR1 and CDR2: MNHEY, SVGAGI. This CDR3 comprises 15 residues. V shed 5 bases and J shed 4 bases, with 17 bases lying between them. CDR3 residues: CASSPPTGLSTEAFF. Here the CDR3 DNA reads TGTGCCAGCAGTCCACCGACAGGTCTAAGCACTGAAGCTTTCTTT.

The chain uses TRBV5-4 and TRBJ2-1; no clear D. The CDR3 is 15 amino acids. Per germline, CDR1 SGHNT and CDR2 YYREEE (reference sequence). V lost 2 bases, J lost 8 bases, and 17 bases lay in between. The CDR3 spells CASSLRSPYSDEQFF. The DNA of the CDR3 is TGTGCCAGCAGCTTACGGAGTCCCTATTCTGATGAGCAGTTCTTC.

The V call is TRBV24-1, the J call TRBJ1-1; perhaps TRBD1 as D (5 bases). The V end lost 10 bases, the J end lost 1 base, and 9 bases lay between the germline ends. The V gene's germline CDR1 is KGHDR and CDR2 SFDVKD. The CDR3 is made up of 12 amino acids. The CDR3 DNA is TGTGCCACTCAGGGTGGGAACACTGAAGCTTTCTTT. Protein product: CATQGGNTEAFF.

This clone was detected a few times. This chain joins TRBV5-4 and TRBJ1-2; a possible D gene is TRBD1 (6 bases). V lost 0 bases and J 2 bases, leaving 11 bases between the germline ends. Germline V gene sequence: CDR1 SGHNT, CDR2 YYREEE (reference sequence). CDR3 length equals 15 residues. CDR3 protein: CASSLVPDSNYGYTF. In DNA form, the CDR3 reads TGTGCCAGCAGCTTGGTCCCGGACAGCAACTATGGCTACACCTTC. The whole variable domain, remainder taken from reference TRBV5-4 and TRBJ1-2, is ETGVTQSPTHLIKTRGQQVTLRCSSQSGHNTVSWYQQALGQGPQFIFQYYREEENGRGNFPPRFSGLQFPNYSSELNVNALELDDSALYLCASSLVPDSNYGYTFGSGTRLTVV.

This rearrangement joins TRBV19 to TRBJ1-2; TRBD1 matches at 9 bases. V trimming: 5 bases; J trimming: 7 bases; junction bases outside the gene matches: 5. Germline V CDR1 and CDR2: LNHDA, SQIVND (reference sequence). CDR3 length: 13 residues. The CDR3 sequence: CASSSTGGGGYTF. The DNA of the CDR3 is TGTGCCAGTAGTTCCACAGGGGGCGGTGGCTACACCTTC.

The chain has TRBV7-9 and TRBJ2-1; 9 bases match TRBD1. V shed 3 bases, J shed 4 bases, and the junction held 7 bases outside the gene matches. The CDR3 has 16 residues. CDR1 is SEHNR, CDR2 FQNEAQ, per germline (reference sequence). CDR3 sequence reads: CASSLLSGTGYNEQFF. The CDR3 nucleotides are TGTGCCAGCAGCTTGCTATCAGGGACAGGGTACAATGAGCAGTTCTTC.

DNA of the CDR3: TGTGCCAGCAGGGGCCCGGGACAGCGACTTTACGTCCTGACTTTC. Amino acids: CASRGPGQRLYVLTF. The J gene is TRBJ2-6, the V gene TRBV6-5; 7 bases are shared with TRBD1. V gave up 6 bases and J gave up 11 bases; unmatched junction bases: 13. Germline V CDR1 and CDR2: MNHEY, SVGAGI. The CDR3 covers 15 residues.

The chain recombines TRBV6-6 with TRBJ1-2; no clear D gene. This CDR3 region has 14 residues. The V and J ends lost 0 bases and 3 bases respectively, with 8 bases between them. Germline V gives CDR1 MNHNY, CDR2 SVGAGI (reference sequence). The chain's CDR3 is CASSYSLGDYGYTF. CDR3 DNA sequence: TGTGCCAGCAGTTACTCACTGGGAGACTATGGCTACACCTTC.

The chain recombines TRBV2 with TRBJ1-6; D is ambiguous. The CDR3 sequence is 13 residues long. In germline, CDR1 is SNHLY, CDR2 FYNNEI. V gave up 8 bases and J gave up 8 bases, with 13 bases separating them. CDR3 nucleotides: TGTGCCAGCTGTACCCGGGTAGATTCACCCCTCCACTTT. This translates into CASCTRVDSPLHF.

In its sample, this clone was seen a few times. CDR3 sequence: CASSPGGTTEKAFF. CDR3 DNA sequence: TGTGCCAGCAGTCCGGGGGGGACGACGGAGAAAGCTTTCTTT. V gene TRBV28 combines with J gene TRBJ1-1; D perhaps matches TRBD1 (5 bases). The germline CDR1 and CDR2 sequences are MDHEN and SYDVKM. The CDR3 sequence is 14 residues long. The V gene lost 5 bases and the J gene lost 9 bases, with 19 bases spanning the gap.

The chain links TRBV29-1 to TRBJ2-1, with D tentatively TRBD1 (7 bases). Germline values: CDR1 SQVTM, CDR2 ANQGSEA. The CDR3 covers 14 residues. V lost 5 bases and J lost 3, with 14 bases in between. Here the CDR3 reads CSVPRGEFYNEQFF. For the CDR3, the DNA is TGCAGCGTTCCCAGGGGGGAGTTCTACAATGAGCAGTTCTTC.